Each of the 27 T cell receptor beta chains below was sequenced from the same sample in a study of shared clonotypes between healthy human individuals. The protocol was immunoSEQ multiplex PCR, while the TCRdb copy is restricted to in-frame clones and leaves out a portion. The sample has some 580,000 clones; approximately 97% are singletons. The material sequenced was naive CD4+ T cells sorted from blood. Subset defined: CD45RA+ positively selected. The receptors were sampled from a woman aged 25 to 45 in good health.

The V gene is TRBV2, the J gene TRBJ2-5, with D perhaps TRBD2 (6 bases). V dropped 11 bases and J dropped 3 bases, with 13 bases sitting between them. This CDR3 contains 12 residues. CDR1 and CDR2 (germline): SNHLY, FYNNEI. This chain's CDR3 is CACAWGEETQYF. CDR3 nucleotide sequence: TGTGCCTGCGCCTGGGGGGAAGAGACCCAGTACTTC.

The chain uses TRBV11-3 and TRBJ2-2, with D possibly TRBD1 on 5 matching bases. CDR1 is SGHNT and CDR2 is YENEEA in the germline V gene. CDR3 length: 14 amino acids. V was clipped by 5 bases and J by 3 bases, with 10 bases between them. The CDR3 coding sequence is TGTGCCAGCAGCAGGGGTTCGTACACCGGGGAGCTGTTTTTT. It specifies CASSRGSYTGELFF.

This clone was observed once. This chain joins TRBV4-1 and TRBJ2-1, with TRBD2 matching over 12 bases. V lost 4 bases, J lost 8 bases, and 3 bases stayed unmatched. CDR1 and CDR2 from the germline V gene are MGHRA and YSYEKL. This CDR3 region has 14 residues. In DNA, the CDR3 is TGCGCCAGCAGCCGACTAGCGGGAGAACATGAGCAGTTCTTC. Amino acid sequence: CASSRLAGEHEQFF.

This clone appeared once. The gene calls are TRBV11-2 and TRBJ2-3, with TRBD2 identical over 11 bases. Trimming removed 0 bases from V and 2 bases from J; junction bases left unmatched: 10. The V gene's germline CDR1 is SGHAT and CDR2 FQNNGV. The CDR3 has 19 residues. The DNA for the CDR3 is TGTGCCAGCAGCTTAGATCGTGGTAGCGGGAGGGCCCTCACAGATACGCAGTATTTT. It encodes CASSLDRGSGRALTDTQYF.

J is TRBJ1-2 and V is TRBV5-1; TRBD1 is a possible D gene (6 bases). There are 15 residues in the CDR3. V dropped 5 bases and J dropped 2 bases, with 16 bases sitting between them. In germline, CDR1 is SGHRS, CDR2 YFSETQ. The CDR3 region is CASRTATGPNYGYTF. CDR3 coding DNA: TGCGCCAGCAGAACCGCGACAGGACCGAACTATGGCTACACCTTC.

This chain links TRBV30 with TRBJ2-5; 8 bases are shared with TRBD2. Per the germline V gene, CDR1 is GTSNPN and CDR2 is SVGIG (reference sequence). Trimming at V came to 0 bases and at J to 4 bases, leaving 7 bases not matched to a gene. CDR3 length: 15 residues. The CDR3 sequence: CAWSVVAGSPETQYF. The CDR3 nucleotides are TGTGCCTGGAGTGTAGTAGCGGGATCCCCAGAGACCCAGTACTTC.

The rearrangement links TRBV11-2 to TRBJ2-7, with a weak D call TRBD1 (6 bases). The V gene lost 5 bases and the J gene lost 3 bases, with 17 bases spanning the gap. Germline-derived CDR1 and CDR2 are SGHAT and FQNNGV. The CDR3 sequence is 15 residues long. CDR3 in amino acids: CASSLNVGTIYEQYF. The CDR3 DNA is TGTGCCAGCAGCCTCAACGTTGGGACAATCTACGAGCAGTACTTC.

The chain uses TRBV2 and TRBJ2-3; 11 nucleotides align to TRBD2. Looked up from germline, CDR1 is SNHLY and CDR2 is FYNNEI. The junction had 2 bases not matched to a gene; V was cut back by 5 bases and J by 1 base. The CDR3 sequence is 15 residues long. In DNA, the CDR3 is TGTGCCAGCAGTATGGGACTAGCGGGCACAGATACGCAGTATTTT. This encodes CASSMGLAGTDTQYF. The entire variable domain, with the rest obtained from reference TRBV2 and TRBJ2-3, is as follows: EPEVTQTPSHQVTQMGQEVILRCVPISNHLYFYWYRQILGQKVEFLVSFYNNEISEKSEIFDDQFSVERPDGSNFTLKIRSTKLEDSAMYFCASSMGLAGTDTQYFGPGTRLTVL.

Here the CDR3 DNA reads TGTGCCAGCACCAAACAGACTAGGAGGACGCGGCAGTACTTC. Encoded protein: CASTKQTRRTRQYF. The chain combines TRBV5-5 with TRBJ2-7; perhaps TRBD2 as D (6 bases). V lost 6 bases to trimming and J lost 9 bases, with 22 bases between them. CDR1 and CDR2 from the germline V gene are SGHKS and YYEKEE (reference sequence). The CDR3 contains 14 residues.

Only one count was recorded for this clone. Here the CDR3 DNA reads TGTGCCAGCAGTGCCCGGAGTGGGAGGGCTTTGTACGAGCAGTACTTC. Its protein is CASSARSGRALYEQYF. The V and J genes are TRBV28 and TRBJ2-7; TRBD2 matches at 7 bases. This CDR3 has 16 residues. CDR1 and CDR2 from the germline V gene are MDHEN and SYDVKM. With V trimmed by 5 bases and J by 4 bases, 14 bases remained unmatched.

CDR3 bases: TGCGCCAGCAGCCAAGATTTGAGGGCGGAGTACAATGAGCAGTTCTTC. Translation gives CASSQDLRAEYNEQFF. The chain uses TRBV4-1 and TRBJ2-1; a weak D match, TRBD2 (5 bases). Germline V gives CDR1 MGHRA, CDR2 YSYEKL. V lost 0 bases and J lost 4, with 13 bases in between. This CDR3 region has 16 residues.

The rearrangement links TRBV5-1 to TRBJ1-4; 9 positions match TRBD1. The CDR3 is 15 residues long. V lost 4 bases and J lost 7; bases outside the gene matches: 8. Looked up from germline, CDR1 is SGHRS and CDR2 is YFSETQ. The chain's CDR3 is CASSKGQGLGEKLFF. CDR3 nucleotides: TGCGCCAGCAGCAAAGGACAGGGGTTAGGTGAAAAACTGTTTTTT.

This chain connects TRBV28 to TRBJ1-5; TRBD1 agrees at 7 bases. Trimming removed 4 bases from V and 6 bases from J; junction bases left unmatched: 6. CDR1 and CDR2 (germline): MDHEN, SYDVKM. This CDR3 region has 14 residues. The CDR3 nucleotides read TGTGCCAGCAGTTCACCGACAGGGAGTCAGCCCCAGCATTTT. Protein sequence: CASSSPTGSQPQHF.

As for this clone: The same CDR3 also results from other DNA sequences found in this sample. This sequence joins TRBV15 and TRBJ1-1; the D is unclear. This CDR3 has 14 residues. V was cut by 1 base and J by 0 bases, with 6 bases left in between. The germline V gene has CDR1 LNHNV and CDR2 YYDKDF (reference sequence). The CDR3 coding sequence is TGTGCCACCAGCAGAGCCGTGGTGAACACTGAAGCTTTCTTT. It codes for CATSRAVVNTEAFF.

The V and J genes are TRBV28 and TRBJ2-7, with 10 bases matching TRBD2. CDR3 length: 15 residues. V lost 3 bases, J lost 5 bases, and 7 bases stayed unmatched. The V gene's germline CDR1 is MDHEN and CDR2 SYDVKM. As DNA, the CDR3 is TGTGCCAGCAGTTTGCCTAGCGGGAGTATGAACGAGCAGTACTTC. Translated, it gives CASSLPSGSMNEQYF.

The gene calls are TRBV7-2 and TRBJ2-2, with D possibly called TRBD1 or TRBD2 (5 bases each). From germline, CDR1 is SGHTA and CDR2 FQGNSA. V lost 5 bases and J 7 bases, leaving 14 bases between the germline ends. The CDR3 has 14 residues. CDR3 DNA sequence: TGTGCCAGCAGCCGGGACCGGCACATCGGGGAGCTGTTTTTT. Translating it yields CASSRDRHIGELFF.

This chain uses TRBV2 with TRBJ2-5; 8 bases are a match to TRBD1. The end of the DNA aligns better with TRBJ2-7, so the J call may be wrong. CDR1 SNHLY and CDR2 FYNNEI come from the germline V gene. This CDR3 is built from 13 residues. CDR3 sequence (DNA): TGTGCCAGCAGTGAAGACAGGGGGAACGAGCAGTACTTC. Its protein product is CASSEDRGNEQYF.

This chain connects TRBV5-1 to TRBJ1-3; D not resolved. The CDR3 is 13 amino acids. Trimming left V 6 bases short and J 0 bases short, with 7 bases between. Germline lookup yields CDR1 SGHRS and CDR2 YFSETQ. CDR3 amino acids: CASTLGSGNTIYF. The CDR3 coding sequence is TGCGCCAGCACCCTAGGCTCTGGAAACACCATATATTTT.

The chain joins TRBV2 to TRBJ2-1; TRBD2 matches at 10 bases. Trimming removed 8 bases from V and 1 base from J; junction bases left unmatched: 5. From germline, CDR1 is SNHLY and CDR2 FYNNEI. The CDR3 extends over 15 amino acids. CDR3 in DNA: TGTGCCAGCGGGAGACTAGCGGGTTCCTACAATGAGCAGTTCTTC. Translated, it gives CASGRLAGSYNEQFF.

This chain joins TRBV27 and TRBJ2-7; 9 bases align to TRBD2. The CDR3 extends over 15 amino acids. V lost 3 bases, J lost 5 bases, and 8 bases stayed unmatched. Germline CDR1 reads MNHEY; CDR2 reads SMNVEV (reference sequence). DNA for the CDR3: TGTGCCAGCAGTTTGTCAGCGGGAGGTAACCACGAGCAGTACTTC. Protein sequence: CASSLSAGGNHEQYF.

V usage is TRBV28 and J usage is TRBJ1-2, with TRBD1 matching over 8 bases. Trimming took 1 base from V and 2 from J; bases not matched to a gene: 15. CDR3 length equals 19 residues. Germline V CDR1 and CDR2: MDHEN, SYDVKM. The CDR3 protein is CASSLSGIGADRENYGYTF. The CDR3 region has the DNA TGTGCCAGCAGTTTATCCGGTATCGGGGCGGACAGGGAAAACTATGGCTACACCTTC.

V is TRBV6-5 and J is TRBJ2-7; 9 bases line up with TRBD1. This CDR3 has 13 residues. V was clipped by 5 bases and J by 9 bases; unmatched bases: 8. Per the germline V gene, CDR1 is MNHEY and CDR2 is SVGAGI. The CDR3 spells CASSRDREGGQYF. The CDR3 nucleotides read TGTGCCAGCAGTCGGGACAGGGAGGGCGGGCAGTACTTC.

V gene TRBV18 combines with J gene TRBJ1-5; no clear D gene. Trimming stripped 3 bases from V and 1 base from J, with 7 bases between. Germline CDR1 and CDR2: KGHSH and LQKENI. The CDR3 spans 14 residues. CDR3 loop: CASSPRESNQPQHF. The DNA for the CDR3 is TGTGCCAGCTCACCGAGGGAGAGCAATCAGCCCCAGCATTTT.

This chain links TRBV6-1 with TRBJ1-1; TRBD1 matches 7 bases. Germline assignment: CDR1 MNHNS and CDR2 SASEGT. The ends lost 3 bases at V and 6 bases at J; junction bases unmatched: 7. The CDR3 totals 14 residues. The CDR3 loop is CASSELDRVAEAFF. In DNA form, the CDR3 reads TGTGCCAGCAGTGAGCTTGACAGGGTCGCTGAAGCTTTCTTT.

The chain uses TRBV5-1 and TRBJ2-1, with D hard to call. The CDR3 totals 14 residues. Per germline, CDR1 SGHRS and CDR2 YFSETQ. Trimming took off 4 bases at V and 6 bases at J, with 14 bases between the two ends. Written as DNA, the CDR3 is TGCGCCAGCAGCCTAGACCACCCGGGCAATGAGCAGTTCTTC. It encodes CASSLDHPGNEQFF. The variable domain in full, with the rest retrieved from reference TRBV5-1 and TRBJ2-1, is KAGVTQTPRYLIKTRGQQVTLSCSPISGHRSVSWYQQTPGQGLQFLFEYFSETQRNKGNFPGRFSGRQFSNSRSEMNVSTLELGDSALYLCASSLDHPGNEQFFGPGTRLTVL.

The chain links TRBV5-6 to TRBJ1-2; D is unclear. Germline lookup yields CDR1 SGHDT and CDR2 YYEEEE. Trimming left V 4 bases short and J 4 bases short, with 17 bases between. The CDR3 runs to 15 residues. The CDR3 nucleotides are TGTGCCAGCAGCCCAGGACTACGGAGTCCCTATGGCTACACCTTC. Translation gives CASSPGLRSPYGYTF.

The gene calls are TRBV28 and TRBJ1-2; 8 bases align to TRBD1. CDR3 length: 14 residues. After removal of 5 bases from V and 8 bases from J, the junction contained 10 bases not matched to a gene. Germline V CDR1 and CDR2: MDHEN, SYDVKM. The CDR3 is CASSPGTGVPGYTF. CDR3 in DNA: TGTGCCAGCAGTCCCGGGACAGGTGTCCCAGGCTACACCTTC.